This is a list of T cell receptor beta chains from one sample in a study of blood T cell repertoires in COVID-19. Here immunoSEQ multiplex PCR was the method, and the copy in TCRdb shows in-frame clones only, minus some. This sample carries approximately 74,000 clones, approximately 89% of them seen once, and the ten largest clones take 4.8%. The sample taken for sequencing was peripheral blood. The receptors derive from a woman aged 60-75 years with active COVID-19. Each CDR3 is given with its conserved first and last residue. D genes are given only for firm matches. Rows may omit the clone size; those that give it use once, few, many or a size class.

>TRBV27|TRBJ1-1|-|-
CASSLQVNTEAFF
TGTGCCAGCAGTTTACAGGTGAACACTGAAGCTTTCTTT
>TRBV13|TRBJ1-3|-|-
CASSSASEWAGNTIYF
TGTGCCAGCAGCTCAGCCTCTGAGTGGGCCGGAAACACCATATATTTT
>TRBV5-4|TRBJ2-7|-|TRBD2
CASSPNPTSGGSYEQYF
TGTGCCAGCAGCCCAAACCCGACTAGCGGGGGTTCCTACGAGCAGTACTTC
>TRBV18|TRBJ2-2|-|TRBD1
CASSKKDRRKGELFF
TGTGCCAGCTCGAAGAAGGACAGGCGAAAAGGGGAGCTGTTTTTT
>TRBV24-1|TRBJ2-6|-|-
CATSAQRTASSGANVLTF
TGTGCCACCAGTGCCCAACGGACAGCTAGCTCTGGGGCCAACGTCCTGACTTTC
>TRBV14|TRBJ2-5|-|-
CASSQGLGRGSETQYF
TGTGCCAGCAGCCAAGGTCTTGGGAGAGGGTCAGAGACCCAGTACTTC
>TRBV7-9|TRBJ2-1|-|TRBD1
CASSLDWTGGLGGEQFF
TGTGCCAGCAGCTTAGATTGGACAGGGGGCCTGGGTGGTGAGCAGTTCTTC
>TRBV5-5|TRBJ1-2|-|TRBD1
CASSSRATGTGEPYGYTF
TGTGCCAGCAGCTCGAGAGCAACCGGGACAGGGGAACCCTATGGCTACACCTTC
>TRBV19|TRBJ2-1|-|TRBD2
CATDDRVASGIYNEQFF
TGTGCCACTGATGACAGGGTTGCTAGCGGGATATACAATGAGCAGTTCTTC
>TRBV11-2|TRBJ2-1|-|TRBD1
CASSSQGANYNEQFF
TGTGCCAGCAGCTCGCAGGGGGCGAACTACAATGAGCAGTTCTTC
>TRBV5-1|TRBJ2-1|once|TRBD2
CASSLSPSGVNNEQFF
TGCGCCAGCAGCTTGTCACCCAGCGGGGTAAACAATGAGCAGTTCTTC
>TRBV4-1|TRBJ2-7|-|TRBD1
CASSQGIRAGGTYEQYF
TGCGCCAGCAGCCAAGGAATACGGGCAGGGGGAACCTACGAGCAGTACTTC
>TRBV7-2|TRBJ2-5|-|TRBD2
CASSLTSVAQTQYF
TGTGCCAGCAGCCTAACTAGCGTCGCGCAGACCCAGTACTTC
>TRBV28|TRBJ2-3|-|-
CASSFRGTDTQYF
TGTGCCAGCAGTTTTCGCGGAACAGATACGCAGTATTTT
>TRBV28|TRBJ1-6|-|TRBD1
CASSRRQGHNSPLHF
TGTGCCAGCAGCCGAAGACAGGGACATAATTCACCCCTCCACTTT
>TRBV28|TRBJ1-1|-|TRBD1
CASRGTGGKSEAFF
TGTGCCAGCAGGGGGACAGGGGGCAAGTCTGAAGCTTTCTTT
>TRBV7-2|TRBJ1-4|-|-
CASSFSPNEKLFF
TGTGCCAGCAGCTTTTCCCCGAATGAAAAACTGTTTTTT
>TRBV25-1|TRBJ2-5|-|TRBD2
CASSASLGEGQETQYF
TGTGCCAGCAGTGCGTCCTTGGGGGAGGGGCAAGAGACCCAGTACTTC
>TRBV28|TRBJ1-3|once|-
CASSVRDTIYF
TGTGCCAGCAGCGTCAGGGACACCATATATTTT
>TRBV28|TRBJ1-6|-|-
CASLRLSAEGSPLHF
TGTGCCAGCCTACGGTTGTCAGCCGAGGGATCACCCCTCCACTTT
>TRBV3-1/TRBV3-2|TRBJ2-1|-|TRBD2
CASSQDLWTSGRGYEQFF
TGTGCCAGCAGCCAAGACCTCTGGACTAGCGGGAGGGGGTATGAGCAGTTCTTC
>TRBV6-7|TRBJ2-1|-|-
CASSRGGSGHSYNEQFF
TGTGCCAGCAGCCGGGGAGGAAGTGGCCACTCCTACAATGAGCAGTTCTTC
>TRBV30|TRBJ1-6|-|-
CAWSAEGTSPLHF
TGTGCCTGGAGTGCGGAGGGGACGTCACCCCTCCACTTT
>TRBV5-1|TRBJ1-2|-|-
CASSFGREVYGYTF
TGCGCCAGCAGCTTCGGCAGGGAAGTGTATGGCTACACCTTC
>TRBV2|TRBJ2-1|once|-
CASSAAVSSYNEQFF
TGTGCCAGCAGCGCAGCGGTAAGCTCCTACAATGAGCAGTTCTTC
>TRBV5-1|TRBJ2-7|-|-
CASSSTQGTGEQYF
TGCGCCAGCAGCTCGACCCAGGGGACGGGGGAGCAGTACTTC
>TRBV6-5|TRBJ2-2|-|TRBD2
CASSYYGRVGELFF
TGTGCCAGCAGTTACTACGGGAGGGTAGGGGAGCTGTTTTTT
>TRBV28|TRBJ2-5|-|-
CASSFRGSGVETQYF
TGTGCCAGCAGTTTTAGGGGTTCGGGAGTTGAGACCCAGTACTTC
>TRBV5-1|TRBJ2-2|-|TRBD2
CASSGGTSGSSVHTGELFF
TGCGCCAGCAGCGGGGGGACTAGCGGGAGTTCGGTGCACACCGGGGAGCTGTTTTTT
>TRBV5-5|TRBJ1-5|-|-
CASSPGLSNQPQHF
TGTGCCAGCAGCCCCGGTCTAAGCAATCAGCCCCAGCATTTT
>TRBV9|TRBJ2-7|-|-
CASSVEGGTSSYEQYF
TGTGCCAGCAGCGTAGAGGGGGGGACCAGCTCCTACGAGCAGTACTTC
>TRBV10-3|TRBJ2-1|-|TRBD1
CAANRGKFLSYNEQFF
TGTGCCGCCAACAGGGGAAAGTTTCTCTCCTACAATGAGCAGTTCTTC
>TRBV7-2|TRBJ2-2|-|TRBD2
CASSLVGLAGDGELFF
TGTGCCAGCAGCTTAGTTGGACTAGCGGGAGACGGGGAGCTGTTTTTT
>TRBV6-1|TRBJ2-5|-|TRBD1
CASSERDRHQETQYF
TGTGCCAGCAGTGAAAGGGACAGACACCAAGAGACCCAGTACTTC
>TRBV9|TRBJ2-2|-|-
CASEGEPGELFF
TGTGCCAGCGAAGGGGAACCCGGGGAGCTGTTTTTT
>TRBV4-1|TRBJ2-3|-|TRBD2
CASSPKGGGESTDTQYF
TGCGCCAGCAGCCCGAAAGGCGGGGGGGAATCTACAGATACGCAGTATTTT
>TRBV14|TRBJ1-2|-|TRBD1
CASSQDDRAGLPYTF
TGTGCCAGCAGCCAAGACGACAGGGCCGGGCTACCCTACACCTTC
>TRBV4-1|TRBJ2-7|once|-
CASSQGPGLDYEQYF
TGCGCCAGCAGCCAAGGGCCGGGACTGGACTACGAGCAGTACTTC
>TRBV10-3|TRBJ2-1|-|TRBD2
CAISRGTSGNEQFF
TGTGCCATCAGCCGGGGGACTAGCGGCAATGAGCAGTTCTTC
>TRBV27|TRBJ2-7|-|TRBD2
CASRGLAFRDEQYF
TGTGCCAGCAGGGGACTAGCTTTCCGGGACGAGCAGTACTTC